Shown below are 22 T cell receptor beta chains from a single sample sequenced in a study of shared clonotypes between healthy human individuals. Clones were sequenced by immunoSEQ multiplex PCR, and TCRdb holds only the in-frame ones, with some missing. Of about 1 million clones listed, roughly 75% were seen once; the top ten hold roughly 1.5%. Sequenced: memory CD4+ T cells sorted from blood. Specified subset: CD45RA-negative fraction. The receptors shown here come from a young man in good health.

The genes are TRBV9 and TRBJ2-1, with TRBD2 matching over 12 bases. J gave up 7 bases and V 3 bases, and 11 bases lay outside the gene matches. CDR1 is SGDLS and CDR2 is YYNGEE in the germline V gene. The CDR3 length is 17 residues. The chain's CDR3 is CASSAVELAGGQNEQFF. The CDR3 coding sequence is TGTGCCAGCAGCGCCGTTGAACTAGCGGGGGGACAGAATGAGCAGTTCTTC.

CDR3 in amino acids: CAWRKNEKLFF. The CDR3 DNA reads as TGTGCCTGGAGGAAAAATGAAAAACTGTTTTTT. This chain joins TRBV30 and TRBJ1-4; D gene unclear. Germline CDR1 is GTSNPN and CDR2 is SVGIG (reference sequence). V gave up 3 bases and J gave up 5 bases, with 4 bases separating them. This CDR3 is built from 11 residues.

The chain carries TRBV14 and TRBJ1-4, with a possible D match to TRBD1 (6 bases). V was shortened by 4 bases and J by 0 bases, with 24 bases between the two germline ends. The CDR3 length is 20 residues. Germline CDR1 SGHDN, CDR2 FVKESK. The CDR3 region has the DNA TGTGCCAGCAGCCCCTCTCCGGGGGCGGAAAAAAACCCAACTAATGAAAAACTGTTTTTT. It encodes CASSPSPGAEKNPTNEKLFF.

V and J are TRBV30 and TRBJ2-5, with a possible D match to TRBD1 (5 bases). This CDR3 comprises 13 residues. CDR1 and CDR2 (germline): GTSNPN, SVGIG (reference sequence). CDR3 sequence: CAINLGARETQYF. DNA for the CDR3: TGTGCGATTAACCTAGGGGCTCGAGAGACCCAGTACTTC.

The chain combines TRBV6-1 with TRBJ2-3; D may be TRBD2 (5 bases). The CDR3 runs 13 residues. The germline V gene encodes CDR1 MNHNS and CDR2 SASEGT. Deletions cut 9 bases from V and 3 bases from J, with 13 bases between. The CDR3 sequence is CASSWTDTDTQYF. DNA for the CDR3: TGTGCCAGTTCTTGGACTGATACAGATACGCAGTATTTT.

This rearrangement joins TRBV5-1 to TRBJ1-1; a weak D match, TRBD1 (5 bases). Germline CDR1 SGHRS, CDR2 YFSETQ. This CDR3 is built from 14 residues. Between the trimmed V and J ends, which lost 0 bases and 4 bases, there was a span of 10 bases. CDR3 amino acids: CASSLAVGGTEAFF. CDR3 bases: TGCGCCAGCAGCTTGGCCGTGGGGGGCACTGAAGCTTTCTTT.

The chain couples TRBV19 to TRBJ2-6; a possible D gene is TRBD1 (6 bases). Germline V gene sequence: CDR1 LNHDA, CDR2 SQIVND (reference sequence). Trimming took off 8 bases at V and 0 bases at J, with 11 bases between the two ends. The CDR3 loop spans 15 amino acids. CDR3 sequence reads: CASRTEGSGANVLTF. For the CDR3, the DNA is TGTGCCAGTCGGACAGAAGGCTCTGGGGCCAACGTCCTGACTTTC.

This CDR3 reads CASSLASSGETQYF. The DNA for the CDR3 is TGCGCCAGCAGCTTGGCGTCTAGCGGGGAGACCCAGTACTTC. The rearrangement joins TRBV5-1 to TRBJ2-5; TRBD2 aligns across 8 bases. This CDR3 region has 14 residues. Trimming cost V 0 bases and J 5 bases; bases outside gene matches: 3. CDR1 and CDR2 from the germline V gene are SGHRS and YFSETQ.

A note on this clone: The junction departs from the called germline gene at one end, perhaps through a read error. The sample has other DNA sequences that encode this CDR3 too. The rearrangement links TRBV2 to TRBJ2-3, with a weak D call TRBD2 (6 bases). There are 16 residues in the CDR3. Germline CDR1 reads SNHLY; CDR2 reads FYNNEI. The CDR3 region is CASRATGLRGSDTQYF. Here the CDR3 DNA reads TGTGCCAGCAGAGCTACGGGACTTAGAGGGTCAGATACGCAATATTTT. Variable domain in full (rest from reference TRBV2 and TRBJ2-3): EPEVTQTPSHQVTQMGQEVILRCVPISNHLYFYWYRQILGQKVEFLVSFYNNEISEKSEIFDDQFSVERPDGSNFTLKIRSTKLEDSAMYFCASRATGLRGSDTQYFGPGTRLTVL.

The chain carries TRBV19 and TRBJ2-1; D unresolved. This CDR3 spans 15 amino acids. V gave up 3 bases and J gave up 2 bases, with 11 bases separating them. Germline V CDR1 and CDR2: LNHDA, SQIVND (reference sequence). In DNA, the CDR3 is TGTGCCAGTAGTATTAGTTTAACCCCCTACAATGAGCAGTTCTTC. Encoded protein: CASSISLTPYNEQFF.

This rearrangement joins TRBV4-3 to TRBJ1-1, with 7 positions matching TRBD1. CDR1 and CDR2 from the germline V gene are LGHNA and YSLEER. The CDR3 length is 16 residues. Trimming removed 1 base from V and 1 base from J; junction bases left unmatched: 6. The CDR3 nucleotides are TGCGCCAGCAGCCAAGGGGCAGGGGGGCCGAACACTGAAGCTTTCTTT. Translated: CASSQGAGGPNTEAFF.

V gene TRBV18 combines with J gene TRBJ2-5; tentatively, D is TRBD2 (5 bases). The J call may be faulty, since TRBJ2-7 better matches the DNA end. Germline assignment: CDR1 KGHSH and CDR2 LQKENI. The CDR3 sequence is 14 residues long. For the CDR3, the DNA is TGTGCCAGCTCGCCAACAAACGGGGTTTACGAGCAGTACTTC. Protein product: CASSPTNGVYEQYF.

The chain is built from TRBV30 and TRBJ1-6, with TRBD1 matching over 7 bases. The germline V gene encodes CDR1 GTSNPN and CDR2 SVGIG (reference sequence). J was trimmed by 2 bases and V by 1 base; bases with no gene match: 5. The CDR3 runs to 16 residues. In nucleotides, the CDR3 is TGTGCCTGGAGTGAGATCAGGGGGACCTATAATTCACCCCTCCACTTT. Protein product: CAWSEIRGTYNSPLHF.

This clone showed up just once. In nucleotides, the CDR3 is TGCAGCGTTGCAGCAGGGATTCTGAACACTGAAGCTTTCTTT. Amino acids: CSVAAGILNTEAFF. The V call is TRBV29-1, the J call TRBJ1-1; maybe TRBD1 (5 bases). The germline V gene encodes CDR1 SQVTM and CDR2 ANQGSEA. Trimming took 4 bases from V and 0 from J, leaving 12 bases between them. CDR3 length: 14 amino acids. Together with reference TRBV29-1 and TRBJ1-1, the CDR3 gives the full variable domain: SAVISQKPSRDICQRGTSLTIQCQVDSQVTMMFWYRQQPGQSLTLIATANQGSEATYESGFVIDKFPISRPNLTFSTLTVSNMSPEDSSIYLCSVAAGILNTEAFFGQGTRLTVV.

This clone was counted ten times or more. The V gene is TRBV10-3, the J gene TRBJ2-1, with a tentative D call TRBD2 (6 bases). CDR3 length equals 16 residues. In germline, CDR1 is ENHRY, CDR2 SYGVKD. V was trimmed by 6 bases and J by 7 bases, leaving 22 bases between them. The chain's CDR3 is CAISRISGPGGNEQFF. The CDR3, as DNA: TGTGCCATCAGCCGGATTAGCGGCCCTGGGGGGAATGAGCAGTTCTTC.

The CDR3 reads CAWSVRGLTEAFF. The CDR3 DNA sequence: TGTGCCTGGAGTGTAAGGGGACTAACGGAAGCTTTCTTT. The chain joins TRBV30 to TRBJ1-1; tentative D call: TRBD1 (5 bases). The germline V and J ends were trimmed by 0 bases and 8 bases, with 13 bases remaining between them. From germline, CDR1 is GTSNPN and CDR2 SVGIG (reference sequence). The CDR3 runs 13 residues.

The chain joins TRBV15 to TRBJ1-6; D remains unclear. The germline V gene encodes CDR1 LNHNV and CDR2 YYDKDF (reference sequence). The V and J ends lost 3 bases and 14 bases respectively, with 17 bases between them. There are 14 residues in the CDR3. The CDR3 is CATSRGLENSALHF. CDR3 DNA sequence: TGTGCCACCAGCAGGGGCCTTGAGAACAGCGCCCTCCACTTT. The entire variable domain, with the rest obtained from reference TRBV15 and TRBJ1-6, is as follows: DAMVIQNPRYQVTQFGKPVTLSCSQTLNHNVMYWYQQKSSQAPKLLFHYYDKDFNNEADTPDNFQSRRPNTSFCFLDIRSPGLGDTAMYLCATSRGLENSALHFGNGTRLTVT.

This clone came up a few times. The same CDR3 arises from other DNA sequences in this sample as well. The chain recombines TRBV30 with TRBJ1-5; a possible D gene is TRBD1 (6 bases). The V gene lost 2 bases and the J gene lost 3 bases, with 14 bases spanning the gap. The CDR3 spans 15 residues. The germline V gene encodes CDR1 GTSNPN and CDR2 SVGIG (reference sequence). Here the CDR3 reads CAWSTGTGYNQPQHF. Written as DNA, the CDR3 is TGTGCCTGGAGTACGGGAACAGGGTACAATCAGCCCCAGCATTTT.

The V gene is TRBV29-1, the J gene TRBJ2-5; TRBD1 agrees at 9 bases. The CDR3 extends over 13 amino acids. V gave up 4 bases and J gave up 7 bases; unmatched junction bases: 7. Looked up from germline, CDR1 is SQVTM and CDR2 is ANQGSEA. Written as DNA, the CDR3 is TGCAGCGTTGGCCCCGGGACAGGGTGGACCCAGTACTTC. Translating it yields CSVGPGTGWTQYF.

V gene TRBV6-6 combines with J gene TRBJ1-1; TRBD1 matches at 8 bases. With 5 bases clipped from V and 10 bases from J, the junction kept 3 bases outside the gene matches. The germline CDR1 and CDR2 sequences are MNHNY and SVGAGI (reference sequence). The CDR3 is 11 amino acids. The DNA for the CDR3 is TGTGCCAGCAGTCCGGACAGGGCAGCTTTCTTT. Translated: CASSPDRAAFF.

This rearrangement joins TRBV2 to TRBJ1-1; TRBD1 is a possible D gene (5 bases). With 9 bases removed from V and 1 base from J, the gap between germline ends came to 12 bases. Germline V gene lookup returns CDR1 SNHLY and CDR2 FYNNEI. The CDR3 consists of 13 residues. CDR3 coding DNA: TGTGCCAGAGTTGGGGGTTGGAACACTGAAGCTTTCTTT. It codes for CARVGGWNTEAFF.

J is TRBJ2-7 and V is TRBV5-1; 8 bases are a match to TRBD2. Germline CDR1 and CDR2: SGHRS and YFSETQ. V shed 4 bases, J shed 2 bases, and the junction held 5 bases outside the gene matches. The CDR3 is 14 residues long. CDR3 coding DNA: TGCGCCAGCAGCAGAGATAGCGGGGCCTACGAGCAGTACTTC. As protein: CASSRDSGAYEQYF.